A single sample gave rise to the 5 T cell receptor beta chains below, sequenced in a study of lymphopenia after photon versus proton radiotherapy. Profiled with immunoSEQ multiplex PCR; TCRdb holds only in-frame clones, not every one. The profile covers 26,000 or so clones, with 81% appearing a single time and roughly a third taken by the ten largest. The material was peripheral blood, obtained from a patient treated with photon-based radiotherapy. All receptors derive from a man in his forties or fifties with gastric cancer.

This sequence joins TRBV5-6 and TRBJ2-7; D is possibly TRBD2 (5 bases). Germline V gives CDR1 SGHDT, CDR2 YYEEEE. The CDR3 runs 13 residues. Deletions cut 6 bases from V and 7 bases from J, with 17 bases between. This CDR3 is CASKSRGPGEQYF. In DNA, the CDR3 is TGTGCCAGCAAATCCCGAGGGCCGGGGGAGCAGTACTTC.

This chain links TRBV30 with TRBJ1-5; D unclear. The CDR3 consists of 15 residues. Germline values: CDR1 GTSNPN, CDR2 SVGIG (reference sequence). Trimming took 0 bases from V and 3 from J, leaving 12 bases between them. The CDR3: CAWSVRSLANQPQHF. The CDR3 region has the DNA TGTGCCTGGAGTGTCCGGAGTTTAGCCAATCAGCCCCAGCATTTT. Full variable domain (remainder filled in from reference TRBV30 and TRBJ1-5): SQTIHQWPATLVQPVGSPLSLECTVEGTSNPNLYWYRQAAGRGLQLLFYSVGIGQISSEVPQNLSASRPQDRQFILSSKKLLLSDSGFYLCAWSVRSLANQPQHFGDGTRLSIL.

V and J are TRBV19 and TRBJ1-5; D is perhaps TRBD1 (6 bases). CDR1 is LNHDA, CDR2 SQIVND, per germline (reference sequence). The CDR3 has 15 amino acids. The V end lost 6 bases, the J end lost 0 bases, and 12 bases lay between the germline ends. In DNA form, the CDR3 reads TGTGCCAGTAGACTATACAGGGATAGCAATCAGCCCCAGCATTTT. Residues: CASRLYRDSNQPQHF.

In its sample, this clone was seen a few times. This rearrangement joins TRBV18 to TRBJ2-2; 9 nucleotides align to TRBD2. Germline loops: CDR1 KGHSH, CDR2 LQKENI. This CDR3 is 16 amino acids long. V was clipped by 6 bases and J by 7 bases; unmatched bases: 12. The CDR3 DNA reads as TGTGCCAGCTCCCCGCCGGGACTAGCATCTTACGGGGAGCTGTTTTTT. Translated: CASSPPGLASYGELFF.

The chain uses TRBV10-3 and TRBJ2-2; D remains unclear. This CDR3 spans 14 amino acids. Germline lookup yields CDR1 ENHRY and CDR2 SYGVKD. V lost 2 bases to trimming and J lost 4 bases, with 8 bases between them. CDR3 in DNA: TGTGCCATCAGTGAGACAAAGAGCACCGGGGAGCTGTTTTTT. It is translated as CAISETKSTGELFF.